A selection of T cell receptor beta chains follows, all from one sample in a study of graft-versus-host responses after intestinal transplantation. The protocol was immunoSEQ multiplex PCR, while the TCRdb copy is restricted to in-frame clones and leaves out a portion. The sample holds about 86,000 clones; 88% are singletons and the top ten take around 0.3%. Their specific antigens are unknown. Sequencing was performed on unstimulated CD4+ T cells sorted from spleen or lymph node cells, taken before transplant. The receptors were sampled from a human donor who was the organ donor for an intestinal transplant. The CDR3 runs from the conserved cysteine through the conserved F or W. Each record gives: V gene, D gene, clone size, J gene, CDR3 DNA, CDR3 protein. A D gene is named only where the DNA matches it firmly. Only part of the rows carry a size: once, few, many, or a class if the clone is expanded.

TRBV18	NA	NA	TRBJ1-6	TGTGCCAGCTCCCAGGGCAGACCGCGACATTCACCCCTCCACTTT	CASSQGRPRHSPLHF
TRBV7-9	TRBD1	NA	TRBJ1-2	TGTGCCAGCAGCTCAGGGGGCTATGGCTACACCTTC	CASSSGGYGYTF
TRBV2	NA	NA	TRBJ2-2	TGTGCCAGCAGTGTACAGGGTGGTAACACCGGGGAGCTGTTTTTT	CASSVQGGNTGELFF
TRBV10-3	NA	NA	TRBJ2-3	TGTGCCATCAGTGAGTCGACTCCGCTCGATACGCAGTATTTT	CAISESTPLDTQYF
TRBV5-1	NA	once	TRBJ1-2	TGCGCCAGCAGCTTGAGCGGGGACTATGGCTACACCTTC	CASSLSGDYGYTF
TRBV14	TRBD1	NA	TRBJ2-7	TGTGCCAGCAGCCAAGGAGGGGGCCCTTACGAGCAGTACTTC	CASSQGGGPYEQYF
TRBV5-1	TRBD2	NA	TRBJ2-5	TGCGCCAGCGGTCCTAGCGGGCGACAAGAGACCCAGTACTTC	CASGPSGRQETQYF
TRBV5-1	NA	NA	TRBJ1-6	TGCGCCAGCAGCTTGGCCCTGGCGGCCTCACCCCTCCACTTT	CASSLALAASPLHF
TRBV6-1	TRBD2	once	TRBJ2-1	TGTGCCAGCAGACGGACTAGCGGCCACAATGAGCAGTTCTTC	CASRRTSGHNEQFF
TRBV5-1	TRBD2	NA	TRBJ2-3	TGCGCCAGCAGCTTAGGACTAGCGGGAGATTTGTCAGATACGCAGTATTTT	CASSLGLAGDLSDTQYF
TRBV10-3	NA	NA	TRBJ2-7	TGTGCCATCAGGAACCTCCGGGACTCAAACTACGAGCAGTACTTC	CAIRNLRDSNYEQYF
TRBV5-4	NA	NA	TRBJ1-1	TGTGCCAGCAGCCTACAGAGGAACACTGAAGCTTTCTTT	CASSLQRNTEAFF
TRBV21-1	NA	NA	TRBJ2-3	TGTGCCAGCAGCATGCCCAGACTAGTCGGCGCCCCCCCGCAGTATTTT	CASSMPRLVGAPPQYF
TRBV19	TRBD1	NA	TRBJ1-2	TGTGCCAGTAGTACCGGGACAGGGCGCCTAGCTAACTATGGCTACACCTTC	CASSTGTGRLANYGYTF
TRBV18	NA	NA	TRBJ2-1	TGTGCCAGCTCACCGGGAGGAAGCTCCTACAATGAGCAGTTCTTC	CASSPGGSSYNEQFF
TRBV6-1	NA	few	TRBJ2-5	TGTGCCAGCACCGAGACAGTCCACCAAGAGACCCAGTACTTC	CASTETVHQETQYF
TRBV28	NA	NA	TRBJ1-2	TGTGCCAGCAAAACAGTTACTAACTATGGCTACACCTTC	CASKTVTNYGYTF
TRBV4-1	TRBD2	NA	TRBJ2-5	TGCGCCAGCAGCCAAGCCCATACTAGCGGGGTTCAAGAGACCCAGTACTTC	CASSQAHTSGVQETQYF
TRBV5-1	NA	NA	TRBJ2-1	TGCGCCAGCAGCTTCGAGGGAGTCAATGAGCAGTTCTTC	CASSFEGVNEQFF
TRBV11-1	NA	NA	TRBJ2-1	TGTGCCAGTCAAGGGAGAGCGGAGCCCTACAATGAGCAGTTCTTC	CASQGRAEPYNEQFF
TRBV12-1	NA	NA	TRBJ2-7	TGTGCCAGCAGCTTTGCGCTCTCGGGGGACCCCTCCTACGAGCAGTACTTC	CASSFALSGDPSYEQYF
TRBV4-3	NA	NA	TRBJ1-6	TGCGCCAGCAGCCAAGATTCAAGAAGGAGCTCCTATAATTCACCCCTCCACTTT	CASSQDSRRSSYNSPLHF
TRBV14	TRBD1	few	TRBJ2-2	TGTGCCAGCAGCCCGCGACAGGGGAACACCGGGGAGCTGTTTTTT	CASSPRQGNTGELFF
TRBV7-2	NA	NA	TRBJ2-1	TGTGCCAGCTCGCGAGAGACCGGGGGTTCCTACAATGAGCAGTTCTTC	CASSRETGGSYNEQFF
TRBV4-2	NA	NA	TRBJ2-2	TGTGCCAGCAGCCAAGAGGTCCAAGCGGCGAACACCGGGGAGCTGTTTTTT	CASSQEVQAANTGELFF
TRBV29-1	NA	NA	TRBJ1-2	TGCAGCGTTGTACCCGGAGGTAATGGCTACACCTTC	CSVVPGGNGYTF
TRBV7-8	NA	few	TRBJ1-1	TGTGCCAGCAGCCCGGGTTGGGTCGGCGCTTTCTTT	CASSPGWVGAFF
TRBV14	NA	NA	TRBJ2-3	TGTGCCAGCAGCCCCGAGACTACCCCATCTAGCACAGATACGCAGTATTTT	CASSPETTPSSTDTQYF
TRBV5-6	TRBD2	NA	TRBJ2-1	TGTGCCAGCACCGAAGCGGGGGGATACAATGAGCAGTTCTTC	CASTEAGGYNEQFF
TRBV7-3	TRBD2	once	TRBJ2-5	TGTGCCAGCAGCTTGAGGGGACTAGCCCAAGAGACCCAGTACTTC	CASSLRGLAQETQYF
TRBV28	NA	NA	TRBJ2-7	TGTGCCAGCACCTTACGAGGAGGGGCCTCCCTTCGCGAGCAGTACTTC	CASTLRGGASLREQYF